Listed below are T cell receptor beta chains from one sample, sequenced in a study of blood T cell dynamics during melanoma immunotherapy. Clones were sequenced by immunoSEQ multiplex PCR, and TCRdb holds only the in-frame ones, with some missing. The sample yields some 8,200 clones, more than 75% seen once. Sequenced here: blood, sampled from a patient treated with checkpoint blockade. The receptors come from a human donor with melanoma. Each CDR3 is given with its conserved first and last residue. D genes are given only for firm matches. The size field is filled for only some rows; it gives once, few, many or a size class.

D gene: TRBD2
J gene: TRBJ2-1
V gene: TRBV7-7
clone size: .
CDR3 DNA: TGTGCCAGCAGCGATCTACGTGGGACTAGCGGGAGATATGAGCAGTTCTTC
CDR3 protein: CASSDLRGTSGRYEQFF

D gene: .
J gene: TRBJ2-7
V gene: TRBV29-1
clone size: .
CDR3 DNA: TGCAGCGTTGGGACAATCTACGAGCAGTACTTC
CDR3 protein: CSVGTIYEQYF

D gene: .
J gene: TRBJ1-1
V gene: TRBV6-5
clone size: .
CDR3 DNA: TGTGCCAGCAGTTACGACCTGGGGGGGACTGAAGCTTTCTTT
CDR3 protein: CASSYDLGGTEAFF

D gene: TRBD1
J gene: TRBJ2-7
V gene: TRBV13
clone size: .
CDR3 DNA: TGTGCCAGCAGCGAGGGACAGGGGCTCTCCTACGAGCAGTACTTC
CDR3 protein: CASSEGQGLSYEQYF

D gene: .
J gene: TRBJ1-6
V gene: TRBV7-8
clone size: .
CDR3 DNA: TGTGCCAGCAGCCTCGGGTCCAGACCAAATTCACCCCTCCACTTT
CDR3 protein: CASSLGSRPNSPLHF

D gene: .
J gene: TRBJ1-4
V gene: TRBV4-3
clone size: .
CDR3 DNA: TGCGCCAGCAGCCAAGCAGCAGTCCTTGCCGAAAAACTGTTTTTT
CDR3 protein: CASSQAAVLAEKLFF

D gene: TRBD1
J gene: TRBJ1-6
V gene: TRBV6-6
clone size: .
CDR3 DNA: TGTGCCAGCTCGTTGACAGGGGGATCACCCCTCCACTTT
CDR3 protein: CASSLTGGSPLHF

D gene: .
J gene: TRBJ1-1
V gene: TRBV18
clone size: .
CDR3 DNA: TGTGCCAGCTCACCACCGCACGCCGGGAACACTGAAGCTTTCTTT
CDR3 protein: CASSPPHAGNTEAFF

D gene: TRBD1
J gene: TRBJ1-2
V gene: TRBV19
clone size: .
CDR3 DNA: TGTGCCAGTTCGGACAGGGGCTATGGCTACACCTTC
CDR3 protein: CASSDRGYGYTF

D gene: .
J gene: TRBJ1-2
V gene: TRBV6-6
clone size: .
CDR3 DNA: TGTGCCAGCAGTTACTCGAGGAGCAGCTATGGCTACACCTTC
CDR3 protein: CASSYSRSSYGYTF

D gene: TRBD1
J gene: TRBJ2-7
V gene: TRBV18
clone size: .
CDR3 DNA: TGTGCCAGCTCACCACCGGCAGGGGGCAACGAGCAGTACTTC
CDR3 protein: CASSPPAGGNEQYF

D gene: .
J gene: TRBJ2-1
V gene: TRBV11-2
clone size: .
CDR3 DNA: TGTGCCAGCAGCTTACTACTGGGGGATGAGCAGTTCTTC
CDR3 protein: CASSLLLGDEQFF

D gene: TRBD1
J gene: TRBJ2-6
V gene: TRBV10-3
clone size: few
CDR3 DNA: TGTGCCACCCGGGACAGCTCTGGGGCCAACGTCCTGACTTTC
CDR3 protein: CATRDSSGANVLTF

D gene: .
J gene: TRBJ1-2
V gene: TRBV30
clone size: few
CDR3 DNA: TGTGCCTGGATCTCCACAGGTTCTGATGGCTACACCTTC
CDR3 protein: CAWISTGSDGYTF

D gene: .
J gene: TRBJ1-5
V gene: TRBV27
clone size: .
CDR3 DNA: TGTGCCAGCAGTCCCCGGGGATTGCGGAGCAATCAGCCCCAGCATTTT
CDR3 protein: CASSPRGLRSNQPQHF

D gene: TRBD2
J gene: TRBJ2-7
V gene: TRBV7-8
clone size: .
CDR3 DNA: TGTGCCAGCAGCTTAGATACTAGCGGGAGCGGTTACGAGCAGTACTTC
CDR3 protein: CASSLDTSGSGYEQYF

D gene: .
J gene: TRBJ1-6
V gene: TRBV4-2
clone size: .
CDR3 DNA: TGTGCCAGCAGCCAACGGAGGGTGATCAATTCACCCCTCCACTTT
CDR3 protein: CASSQRRVINSPLHF

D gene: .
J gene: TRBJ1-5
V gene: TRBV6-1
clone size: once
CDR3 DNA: TGTGCCAGCAGACGCGGGGATCAGCCCCAGCATTTT
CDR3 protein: CASRRGDQPQHF

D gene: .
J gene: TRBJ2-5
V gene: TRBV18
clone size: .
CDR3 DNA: TGTGCCAGCTCACCACCGAACCGAGCCCAAGAGACCCAGTACTTC
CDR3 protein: CASSPPNRAQETQYF

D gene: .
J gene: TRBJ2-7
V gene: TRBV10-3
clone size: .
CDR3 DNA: TGTGCCATCAGTGAACCGATGGGCAACTACGAGCAGTACTTC
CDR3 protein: CAISEPMGNYEQYF

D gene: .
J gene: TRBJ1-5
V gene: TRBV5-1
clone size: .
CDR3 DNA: TGCGCCAGCAGCTTGGTAGCGGGGGATCAGCCCCAGCATTTT
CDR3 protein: CASSLVAGDQPQHF

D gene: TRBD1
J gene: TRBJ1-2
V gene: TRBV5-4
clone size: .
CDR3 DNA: TGTGCCAGCAGCTTGACAGGGGGAAACTATGGCTACACCTTC
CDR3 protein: CASSLTGGNYGYTF

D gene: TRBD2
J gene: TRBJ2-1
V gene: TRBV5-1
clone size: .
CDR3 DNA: TGCGCCAGCAGCTTGTCCGCCGGGACTAGTGTCGATGAGCAGTTCTTC
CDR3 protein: CASSLSAGTSVDEQFF

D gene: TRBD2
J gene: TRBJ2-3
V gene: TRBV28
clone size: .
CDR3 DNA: TGTGCCAGCAGTTTTAGCGGGGGGAGTCTAGATACGCAGTATTTT
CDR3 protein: CASSFSGGSLDTQYF

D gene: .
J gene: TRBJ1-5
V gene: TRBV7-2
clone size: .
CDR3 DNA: TGTGCCAGCAGCTCCGCAGGAGTCTATAGCAATCAGCCCCAGCATTTT
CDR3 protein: CASSSAGVYSNQPQHF

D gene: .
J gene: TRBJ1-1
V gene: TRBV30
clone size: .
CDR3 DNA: TGTGCCTGGAGTGTTGAGGTGGGGGCTTTCTTT
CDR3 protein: CAWSVEVGAFF

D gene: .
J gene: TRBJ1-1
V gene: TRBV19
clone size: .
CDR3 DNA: TGTGCCAGCTCAGGGAAGAACACTGAAGCTTTCTTT
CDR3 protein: CASSGKNTEAFF

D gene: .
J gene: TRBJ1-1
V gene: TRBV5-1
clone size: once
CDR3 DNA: TGCGCCAGCAGCTTGGCCGGGGCCGCGTTGGGGAACACTGAAGCTTTCTTT
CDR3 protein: CASSLAGAALGNTEAFF

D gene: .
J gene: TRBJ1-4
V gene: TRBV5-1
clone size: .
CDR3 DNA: TGCGCCAGCAGCAAGGAGACAGCAACTAATGAAAAACTGTTTTTT
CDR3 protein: CASSKETATNEKLFF

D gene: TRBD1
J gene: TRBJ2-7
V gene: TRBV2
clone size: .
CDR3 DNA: TGTGCCAGCAGCGGACAGGGGGTAACAACCTACGAGCAGTACTTC
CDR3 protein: CASSGQGVTTYEQYF

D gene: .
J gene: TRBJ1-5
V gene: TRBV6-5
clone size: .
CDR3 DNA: TGTGCCAGCAGTGCCTGGGATCAGCCCCAGCATTTT
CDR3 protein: CASSAWDQPQHF

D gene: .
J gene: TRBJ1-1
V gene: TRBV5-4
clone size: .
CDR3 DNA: TGTGCCAGCAGCCGCCACATGAACACTGAAGCTTTCTTT
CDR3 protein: CASSRHMNTEAFF

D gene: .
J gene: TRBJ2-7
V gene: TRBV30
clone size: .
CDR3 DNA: TGTGCCTGGAAGTACGGAAACTCCTACGAGCAGTACTTC
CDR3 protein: CAWKYGNSYEQYF

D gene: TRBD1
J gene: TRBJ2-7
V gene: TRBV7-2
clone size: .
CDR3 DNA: TGTGCCAGCAGCCGTGGGACAGGGGGCCTCGAGCAGTACTTC
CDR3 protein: CASSRGTGGLEQYF

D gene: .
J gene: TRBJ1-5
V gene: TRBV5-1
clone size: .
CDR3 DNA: TGCGCCAGCAGTGTTCTTCCCGGTCAGCCCCAGCATTTT
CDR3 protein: CASSVLPGQPQHF

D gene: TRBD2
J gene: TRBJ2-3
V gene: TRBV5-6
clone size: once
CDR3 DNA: TGTGCCAGCAGCTTGTTAGCGGGAGATACGCAGTATTTT
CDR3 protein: CASSLLAGDTQYF

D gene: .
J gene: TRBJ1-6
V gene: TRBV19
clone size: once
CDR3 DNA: TGTGCCAGTAGGGAATGGCAGTATAATTCACCCCTCCACTTT
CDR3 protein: CASREWQYNSPLHF

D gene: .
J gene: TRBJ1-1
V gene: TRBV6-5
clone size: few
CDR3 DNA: TGTGCCAGCAGAGGACAGCAGTGGGGCAGAACTGAAGCTTTCTTT
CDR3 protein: CASRGQQWGRTEAFF

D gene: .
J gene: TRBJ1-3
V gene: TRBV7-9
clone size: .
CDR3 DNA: TGTGCCAGCAGCCCCCGGACAGTTCTCTCTGGAAACACCATATATTTT
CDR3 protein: CASSPRTVLSGNTIYF

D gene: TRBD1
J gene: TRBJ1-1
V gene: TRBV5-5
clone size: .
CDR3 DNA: TGTGCCAGCAGCTGGGGCCCGGGACAGGGACACACTGAAGCTTTCTTT
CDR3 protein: CASSWGPGQGHTEAFF

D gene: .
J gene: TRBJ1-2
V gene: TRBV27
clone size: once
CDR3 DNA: TGTGCCAGCAGTCCGAACGGACAGTTCTATGGCTACACCTTC
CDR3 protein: CASSPNGQFYGYTF

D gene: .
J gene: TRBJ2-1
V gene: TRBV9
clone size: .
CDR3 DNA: TGTGCCAGCAGCGTAGCGGGAGCGTCCTACAATGAGCAGTTCTTC
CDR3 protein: CASSVAGASYNEQFF

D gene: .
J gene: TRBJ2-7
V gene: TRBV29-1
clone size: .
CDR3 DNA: TGCAGCGTTGGGGACTACGAGCAGTACTTC
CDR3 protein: CSVGDYEQYF

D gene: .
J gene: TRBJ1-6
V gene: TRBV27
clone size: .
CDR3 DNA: TGTGCCAGCCTCCCGAAAACATTGTATAATTCACCCCTCCACTTT
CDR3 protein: CASLPKTLYNSPLHF

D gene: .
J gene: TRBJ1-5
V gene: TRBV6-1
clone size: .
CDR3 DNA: TGTGCCAGCAGTGACTCAGGGGGCAATCAGCCCCAGCATTTT
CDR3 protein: CASSDSGGNQPQHF

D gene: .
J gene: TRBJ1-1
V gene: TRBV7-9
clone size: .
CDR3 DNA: TGTGCCAGCAGCTTAGCTTCTCAGGGTGGGACTGAAGCTTTCTTT
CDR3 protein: CASSLASQGGTEAFF

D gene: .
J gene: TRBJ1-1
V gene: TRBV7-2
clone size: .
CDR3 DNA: TGTGCCAGCAGCCCTAGAGAGGGTTGGCGCACTGAAGCTTTCTTT
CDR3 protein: CASSPREGWRTEAFF

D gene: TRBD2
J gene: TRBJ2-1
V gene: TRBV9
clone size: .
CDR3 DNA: TGTGCCAGCAGCGCTTTAAAAACTTGGACTAGCGGGAGGGAAAATGAGCAGTTCTTC
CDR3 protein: CASSALKTWTSGRENEQFF

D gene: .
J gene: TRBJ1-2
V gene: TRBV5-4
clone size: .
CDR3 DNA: TGTGCCAGCAGCTCCGGGGTAGACAGTATGGGACTGCGTGGCTACACCTTC
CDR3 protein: CASSSGVDSMGLRGYTF

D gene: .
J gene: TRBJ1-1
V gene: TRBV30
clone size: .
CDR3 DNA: TGTGCCTGGAGTGTAACCTCCTGGTCCGGCAGGCGGACTGAAGCTTTCTTT
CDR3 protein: CAWSVTSWSGRRTEAFF

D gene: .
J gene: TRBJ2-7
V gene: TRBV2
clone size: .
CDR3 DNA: TGTGCCAGCAGTCCCCCGGGTTTCGGCGAGCAGTACTTC
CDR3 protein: CASSPPGFGEQYF